This T cell receptor (beta chain) was recovered during a study of beta chain features in type 1 diabetes. Study-wide findings and caveats: In comparison with healthy donors, patients had naive, central memory and Treg TCRB repertoires that appeared more similar.

The authors reverse transcribed all of the isolated RNA, so sequencing captured expressed TCRB transcripts. Some clones are missing from TCRdb's copy, which holds only in-frame ones; the method was immunoSEQ multiplex PCR. The sample records roughly 310,000 clones, approximately 11% being singletons. Per germline, CDR1 MGHDK and CDR2 SYGVNS. V lost 6 bases, J lost 0 bases, and 8 bases lay in between. The CDR3 sequence is 14 residues long. Turning to this clone: Its target is unknown.

This clonotype was obtained from a woman in her twenties or thirties in good health. Sequenced material: naive CD4+ T cells from blood. The V and J genes are TRBV25-1 and TRBJ2-2; D gene uncertain. The CDR3 loop reads CASRPQANTGELFF. The CDR3 region has the DNA TGTGCCAGCAGGCCACAAGCGAACACCGGGGAGCTGTTTTTT.